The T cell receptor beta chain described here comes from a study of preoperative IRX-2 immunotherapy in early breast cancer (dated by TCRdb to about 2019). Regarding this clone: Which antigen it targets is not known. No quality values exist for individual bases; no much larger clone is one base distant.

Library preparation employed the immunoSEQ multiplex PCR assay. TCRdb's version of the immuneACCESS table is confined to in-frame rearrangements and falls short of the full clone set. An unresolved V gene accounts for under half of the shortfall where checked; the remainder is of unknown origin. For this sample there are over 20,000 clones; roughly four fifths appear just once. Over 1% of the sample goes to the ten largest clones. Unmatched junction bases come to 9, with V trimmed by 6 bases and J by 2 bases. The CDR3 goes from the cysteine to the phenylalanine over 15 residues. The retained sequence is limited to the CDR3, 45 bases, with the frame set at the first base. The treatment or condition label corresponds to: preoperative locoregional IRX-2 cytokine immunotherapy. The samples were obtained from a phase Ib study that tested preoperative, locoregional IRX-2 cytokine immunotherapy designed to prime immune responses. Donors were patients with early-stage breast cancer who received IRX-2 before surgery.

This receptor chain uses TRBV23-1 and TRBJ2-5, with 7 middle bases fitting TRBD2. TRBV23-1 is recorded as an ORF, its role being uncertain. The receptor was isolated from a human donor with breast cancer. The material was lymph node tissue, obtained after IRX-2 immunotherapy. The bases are TGCGCCAGCAGCTTGGGGACTATCCTGCAAGAGACCCAGTACTTC. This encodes CASSLGTILQETQYF.